Listed below are T cell receptor beta chains from one sample, sequenced in a study of PD-1 blockade in classical Hodgkin lymphoma. Assay used: immunoSEQ multiplex PCR; TCRdb lists only in-frame clones, some missing. The profile covers roughly 2,700 clones, with 60% to 75% appearing a single time and about two thirds taken by the ten largest. The specimen comprised CD8+ T cells from blood, sampled at baseline. These TCRs come from a human donor with classical Hodgkin lymphoma. The CDR3 runs from the conserved cysteine through the conserved F or W. The order of the fields is D gene, J gene, V gene, clone size, CDR3 length, CDR3 DNA, CDR3 protein. D genes are given only for firm matches. Clone size is not always given. Where it is, it says once, few, many or a class for expanded clones.

D: NA
J: TRBJ2-3
V: TRBV27
size: NA
length: 13
DNA: TGTGCCAGCAGCGCCTTCAGCACAGATACGCAGTATTTT
CDR3: CASSAFSTDTQYF

D: NA
J: TRBJ1-5
V: TRBV13
size: NA
length: 14
DNA: TGTGCCAGCAGCTTTAATGGGGGGCTGGAGCCCCAGCATTTT
CDR3: CASSFNGGLEPQHF

D: NA
J: TRBJ1-2
V: TRBV10-3
size: NA
length: 18
DNA: TGTGCCATCAGTGAGTCCCCGGTCAGGGAACCGATTAACTATGGCTACACCTTC
CDR3: CAISESPVREPINYGYTF

D: TRBD1
J: TRBJ1-1
V: TRBV27
size: NA
length: 14
DNA: TGTGCCAGCAGTTTCGCAGGGGGGAACACTGAAGCTTTCTTT
CDR3: CASSFAGGNTEAFF

D: NA
J: TRBJ2-3
V: TRBV4-3
size: NA
length: 10
DNA: TGCGCCAGCAGCGCAGATACGCAGTATTTT
CDR3: CASSADTQYF

D: NA
J: TRBJ1-4
V: TRBV10-3
size: NA
length: 15
DNA: TGTGCCATCAGTGAGTCGAGAGGGCAGGGGGAAAAACTGTTTTTT
CDR3: CAISESRGQGEKLFF

D: TRBD2
J: TRBJ2-1
V: TRBV2
size: NA
length: 15
DNA: TGTGCCAGCAGTGCCAGCGGGGGGAGCTACAATGAGCAGTTCTTC
CDR3: CASSASGGSYNEQFF

D: NA
J: TRBJ1-1
V: TRBV9
size: NA
length: 14
DNA: TGTGCCAGCAGCGATGACCTCGGGAACACTGAAGCTTTCTTT
CDR3: CASSDDLGNTEAFF

D: TRBD2
J: TRBJ2-1
V: TRBV7-9
size: NA
length: 15
DNA: TGTGCCAGCAGCTTAGTTGCGGGGGGCTACAATGAGCAGTTCTTC
CDR3: CASSLVAGGYNEQFF

D: NA
J: TRBJ2-5
V: TRBV7-9
size: NA
length: 14
DNA: TGTGCCAGCAGCTCACAGGGAGCACAAGAGACCCAGTACTTC
CDR3: CASSSQGAQETQYF

D: NA
J: TRBJ1-2
V: TRBV9
size: NA
length: 13
DNA: TGTGCCAGCACCAACCAGGCTATTAGCGGCTACACCTTC
CDR3: CASTNQAISGYTF

D: NA
J: TRBJ2-7
V: TRBV11-3
size: NA
length: 18
DNA: TGTGCCAGCAGCTTGTTGAAACTGATCTACAAGAGCTCCTACGAGCAGTACTTC
CDR3: CASSLLKLIYKSSYEQYF

D: NA
J: TRBJ1-5
V: TRBV5-8
size: once
length: 17
DNA: TGTGCCAGCGTCCAAGGAGGGGAAGCTTATAGCAATCAGCCCCAGCATTTT
CDR3: CASVQGGEAYSNQPQHF

D: TRBD1
J: TRBJ2-7
V: TRBV6-1
size: NA
length: 11
DNA: TGTGCCAGCAGTGAACGAGGGGACAGCTTCTTC
CDR3: CASSERGDSFF

D: TRBD1
J: TRBJ1-1
V: TRBV27
size: few
length: 13
DNA: TGTGCCAGCAGTTCAGGGGGAGTCACTGAAGCTTTCTTT
CDR3: CASSSGGVTEAFF

D: TRBD1
J: TRBJ2-7
V: TRBV5-1
size: NA
length: 14
DNA: TGCGCCAGCAGCCTCGAGACAGGGGGCTACGAGCAGTACTTC
CDR3: CASSLETGGYEQYF

D: NA
J: TRBJ2-1
V: TRBV27
size: NA
length: 16
DNA: TGTGCCAGCAGTTTATCTGGGCTATCCCCTGGCAATGAGCAGTTCTTC
CDR3: CASSLSGLSPGNEQFF

D: TRBD1
J: TRBJ1-4
V: TRBV11-3
size: NA
length: 15
DNA: TGTGCCAGCAGACAGCAGGGGGCGACTGGTGAAAAACTGTTTTTT
CDR3: CASRQQGATGEKLFF

D: NA
J: TRBJ1-2
V: TRBV11-2
size: once
length: 14
DNA: TGTGCCAGCAGCTTATGGGAAAACCTCTATGGCTACACCTTC
CDR3: CASSLWENLYGYTF

D: NA
J: TRBJ2-6
V: TRBV4-2
size: NA
length: 16
DNA: TGTGCCAGCAGCGGTGACGGTAGCTCTGGGGCCAACGTCCTGACTTTC
CDR3: CASSGDGSSGANVLTF

D: TRBD1
J: TRBJ2-1
V: TRBV19
size: NA
length: 16
DNA: TGTGCCAGTAGTATCGGGAGCGGACAGGGGGTCTATGAGCAGTTCTTC
CDR3: CASSIGSGQGVYEQFF

D: TRBD2
J: TRBJ2-1
V: TRBV4-3
size: NA
length: 15
DNA: TGCGCCAGCAGCCAAGCAGCGGGACTCTACAATGAGCAGTTCTTC
CDR3: CASSQAAGLYNEQFF

D: NA
J: TRBJ1-2
V: TRBV14
size: NA
length: 12
DNA: TGTGCCAGCAGCCAAGTATGGTATGGCTACACCTTC
CDR3: CASSQVWYGYTF

D: NA
J: TRBJ1-2
V: TRBV11-2
size: once
length: 13
DNA: TGTGCCAGCAGCCCCAGCGATAACTATGGCTACACCTTC
CDR3: CASSPSDNYGYTF

D: TRBD1
J: TRBJ1-6
V: TRBV30
size: NA
length: 14
DNA: TGTGCCTGGAGTACCGGGACAGGATATTCACCCCTCCACTTT
CDR3: CAWSTGTGYSPLHF

D: NA
J: TRBJ2-1
V: TRBV4-2
size: large
length: 13
DNA: TGTGCCAGCAGCCCCCCGTGGGGGGATGAGCAGTTCTTC
CDR3: CASSPPWGDEQFF

D: NA
J: TRBJ2-5
V: TRBV4-3
size: NA
length: 15
DNA: TGCGCCAGCAGCCAAAGGGTTTACACACAAGAGACCCAGTACTTC
CDR3: CASSQRVYTQETQYF